A single sample is the source of the 26 T cell receptor beta chains below, sequenced in a study of T cells in Graves' hyperthyroidism and ophthalmopathy. The investigators amplified TCR beta CDR3 regions from RNA transcripts. The HTBI set primed first-round TCR CDR3 RT-PCR. Each CDR3 protein gets one entry after TCRdb re-called the multiplex PCR reads with MiXCR. Of around 620,000 distinct CDR3 sequences listed, about 17% are singletons. The sample comprised blood. These receptors originate from a woman between 25 and 40 years old with Graves' hyperthyroidism.

Concerning this clonotype: This may stem from a read error, because a much larger clone lies one nucleotide away. This chain links TRBV7-9 with TRBJ2-7, with 12 bases identical to TRBD1. This CDR3 region has 17 residues. Looked up from germline, CDR1 is SEHNR and CDR2 is FQNEAQ (reference sequence). Written as DNA, the CDR3 is TGTGCCAACAGCACTACCTTCGGGGGACAGGGGGCGCGCGAGCAGTACTTC. This sequence encodes CANSTTFGGQGAREQYF.

V gene TRBV12-5 combines with J gene TRBJ1-6; D unclear. Trimming took off 5 bases at V and 7 bases at J, with 24 bases between the two ends. The CDR3 has 18 amino acids. The germline V gene has CDR1 LGHNT and CDR2 FRNRAP. Here the CDR3 reads CASGLEPKGVLLNSPLHF. The CDR3 coding sequence is TGTGCTAGTGGTCTAGAACCCAAGGGCGTGCTCCTGAATTCACCCCTCCACTTT. Complete variable domain (other parts from reference TRBV12-5 and TRBJ1-6): DARVTQTPRHKVTEMGQEVTMRCQPILGHNTVFWYRQTMMQGLELLAYFRNRAPLDDSGMPKDRFSAEMPDATLATLKIQPSEPRDSAVYFCASGLEPKGVLLNSPLHFGNGTRLTVT.

This clonotype has just a few counts. The chain carries TRBV7-8 and TRBJ1-2, with a tentative D call TRBD1 (6 bases). Per the germline V gene, CDR1 is SGHVS and CDR2 is FQNEAQ. Trimming removed 1 base from V and 2 bases from J, with 14 bases in between. This CDR3 contains 16 residues. CDR3 sequence (DNA): TGTGCCAGCAGCTTAGACGCGGGGGGCTGGAACTATGGCTACACCTTC. Translation gives CASSLDAGGWNYGYTF.

In regard to this clonotype: Its ends do not fully match the called genes, so a read error is possible. The chain carries TRBV24-1 and TRBJ1-1; D not resolved. The CDR3 sequence is 13 residues long. The V gene's germline CDR1 is KGHDR and CDR2 SFDVKD. CDR3 loop: CASSDPDRGEAFF. DNA for the CDR3: TGTGCCTCCAGTGACCCCGACCGTGGTGAAGCTTTCTTT.

This clonotype was seen at least ten times. The chain links TRBV11-3 to TRBJ2-1; D remains unclear. The CDR3 has 14 amino acids. V lost 2 bases and J 6 bases, leaving 11 bases between the germline ends. Germline V gene data show CDR1 as SGHNT and CDR2 as YENEEA. The CDR3 here is CASSLRAGLNEQFF. The CDR3 nucleotides are TGTGCCAGCAGCTTAAGGGCAGGCCTCAATGAGCAGTTCTTC. Looking up the rest from reference TRBV11-3 and TRBJ2-1 gives the full variable domain: EAGVVQSPRYKIIEKKQPVAFWCNPISGHNTLYWYLQNLGQGPELLIRYENEEAVDDSQLPKDRFSAERLKGVDSTLKIQPAELGDSAVYLCASSLRAGLNEQFFGPGTRLTVL.

The table lists this clonotype with many counts. This chain connects TRBV28 to TRBJ2-5; D possibly corresponds to TRBD2 (5 bases). V lost 5 bases and J lost 5, with 12 bases in between. The CDR3 extends over 13 amino acids. Germline V CDR1 and CDR2: MDHEN, SYDVKM. CDR3 DNA: TGTGCCAGCAGTACGGGGTTGTTGGAGACCCAGTACTTC. This translates into CASSTGLLETQYF.

This clonotype was counted at least ten times. This rearrangement joins TRBV20-1 to TRBJ1-1; D gene ambiguous. Trimming pared 3 bases from V and 5 bases from J, leaving 7 bases between. Germline V gene sequence: CDR1 DFQATT, CDR2 SNEGSKA (reference sequence). This CDR3 is 11 amino acids long. DNA of the CDR3: TGCAGTGCTAGCCTCGTTACTGAAGCTTTCTTT. Protein: CSASLVTEAFF.

The CDR3 region has the DNA TGTGCCAGTAGTGTACAGGTATACAATGAGCAGTTCTTC. It specifies CASSVQVYNEQFF. The J gene is TRBJ2-1, the V gene TRBV19; TRBD1 might be the D (5 bases). Trimming cost V 5 bases and J 4 bases, with 9 bases left between them. CDR3 size: 13 residues. Germline assignment: CDR1 LNHDA and CDR2 SQIVND (reference sequence).

Points on this clonotype: This may come from a read error, since a much larger clone is one base off. V usage is TRBV5-5 and J usage is TRBJ2-1, with 7 bases fitting TRBD2. The DNA end lines up better with TRBJ2-7; the J call may be wrong. The germline V gene encodes CDR1 SGHKS and CDR2 YYEKEE (reference sequence). The CDR3 runs 15 residues. CDR3 region: CASSFYSAGVNEQYF. The CDR3 DNA is TGTGCCAGCAGCTTTTATTCGGCGGGAGTGAATGAGCAGTACTTC.

The chain uses TRBV19 and TRBJ2-5; the D call may be TRBD1 or TRBD2 (5 bases each). V dropped 3 bases and J dropped 5 bases, with 10 bases sitting between them. CDR1 is LNHDA, CDR2 SQIVND, per germline (reference sequence). The CDR3 has 13 amino acids. CDR3 nucleotides: TGTGCCAGTAGTATGGGGGACGGCGAGACCCAGTACTTC. Its protein product is CASSMGDGETQYF.

The chain links TRBV27 to TRBJ2-7, with D perhaps matching TRBD1 (5 bases). CDR3 length: 13 amino acids. The V and J ends lost 6 bases and 4 bases respectively, with 13 bases between them. Germline assignment: CDR1 MNHEY and CDR2 SMNVEV (reference sequence). The CDR3: CASRSRAVYEQYF. As DNA, the CDR3 is TGTGCCAGCAGAAGCAGGGCCGTGTACGAGCAGTACTTC.

This clonotype was picked up many times. CDR3: CASTGTTSGMSNEQFF. As DNA, the CDR3 is TGTGCCAGCACGGGGACAACTAGCGGGATGAGCAATGAGCAGTTCTTC. V usage is TRBV2 and J usage is TRBJ2-1, with 10 bases matching TRBD2. Germline CDR1 SNHLY, CDR2 FYNNEI. The CDR3 has 16 residues. The ends lost 7 bases at V and 6 bases at J; junction bases unmatched: 12.

The rearrangement joins TRBV13 to TRBJ2-1; possibly TRBD2 for D (5 bases). This CDR3 is 15 amino acids long. The V end was cut by 2 bases, the J end by 4 bases, with 12 bases between. The germline CDR1 and CDR2 sequences are PRHDT and FYEKMQ (reference sequence). The CDR3 DNA sequence: TGTGCCAGCAGCTTAATCCTAGCAGAATACAATGAGCAGTTCTTC. Amino acid sequence: CASSLILAEYNEQFF.

Turning to this clonotype: A much larger clonotype is one base distant, so this may be a read error. The V call is TRBV28, the J call TRBJ1-2; tentatively, D is TRBD1 (5 bases). V was cut by 2 bases and J by 7 bases, with 17 bases left in between. The CDR3 spans 15 residues. The germline CDR1 and CDR2 sequences are MDHEN and SYDVKM. CDR3 residues: CASSLSTGTVGGYTF. In nucleotides, the CDR3 is TGTGCCAGCAGTTTAAGCACCGGGACGGTGGGTGGCTACACCTTC.

This clonotype was picked up one time. A much larger clone differs by one base, so this may be a read error. This sequence joins TRBV11-2 and TRBJ2-7; D is unclear. Germline CDR1 SGHAT, CDR2 FQNNGV. The CDR3 runs to 15 residues. V was trimmed by 4 bases and J by 4 bases, leaving 17 bases between them. CDR3 nucleotides: TGTGCCAGCAGCTCAGGTCCCAGCGCAAGTTACGAGCAGTACTTC. Amino acids: CASSSGPSASYEQYF. The whole variable domain, filled in from reference TRBV11-2 and TRBJ2-7, reads EAGVAQSPRYKIIEKRQSVAFWCNPISGHATLYWYQQILGQGPKLLIQFQNNGVVDDSQLPKDRFSAERLKGVDSTLKIQPAKLEDSAVYLCASSSGPSASYEQYFGPGTRLTVT.

The rearrangement links TRBV5-5 to TRBJ2-2; unclear D gene. V was pared by 4 bases and J by 3 bases, with 4 bases between. Germline V gene lookup returns CDR1 SGHKS and CDR2 YYEKEE (reference sequence). This CDR3 is built from 12 residues. The DNA for the CDR3 is TGTGCCAGCAGCACCCACACCGGGGAGCTGTTTTTT. It translates to CASSTHTGELFF.

There are many counts of this clonotype. CDR3 coding DNA: TGCGCCAGCAGCCCGGGGACATCTAGCAATCAGCCCCAGCATTTT. Amino acid sequence: CASSPGTSSNQPQHF. J is TRBJ1-5 and V is TRBV5-1; TRBD1 is a possible D gene (6 bases). Trimming took 4 bases from V and 0 from J, leaving 11 bases between them. The CDR3 runs to 15 residues. Germline-derived CDR1 and CDR2 are SGHRS and YFSETQ.

This clonotype was seen a handful of times. The rearrangement uses TRBV19 and TRBJ1-4; no clear D gene. The V gene's germline CDR1 is LNHDA and CDR2 SQIVND (reference sequence). CDR3 size: 13 residues. V shed 8 bases and J shed 0 bases, with 7 bases lying between them. CDR3 residues: CASEQATNEKLFF. In DNA, the CDR3 is TGTGCCAGTGAACAAGCAACTAATGAAAAACTGTTTTTT.

This clonotype was seen repeatedly, ten times or more. This chain connects TRBV2 to TRBJ1-1; 9 bases match TRBD1. The germline gives CDR1 SNHLY, CDR2 FYNNEI. J gave up 9 bases and V 5 bases, and 4 bases lay outside the gene matches. The CDR3 loop spans 12 amino acids. The DNA of the CDR3 is TGTGCCAGCAGTCCCGGGACAGGGAAAGCTTTCTTT. This sequence encodes CASSPGTGKAFF.

This clonotype was seen a handful of times. The rearrangement links TRBV28 to TRBJ1-2; D unclear. CDR3 length equals 13 residues. CDR1 and CDR2 (germline): MDHEN, SYDVKM. V lost 6 bases to trimming and J lost 6 bases, with 14 bases between them. CDR3 amino acids: CASSPPGRDGYTF. DNA of the CDR3: TGTGCCAGCAGCCCCCCTGGACGGGATGGCTACACCTTC.

Many counts were recorded for this clonotype. A much larger clone sits a single nucleotide away, making a read error possible. The rearrangement links TRBV9 to TRBJ2-3, with D hard to call. CDR1 is SGDLS and CDR2 is YYNGEE in the germline V gene. This CDR3 has 12 residues. The V end lost 2 bases, the J end lost 0 bases, and 1 base lay between the germline ends. This CDR3 is CASSVSTDTQYF. CDR3 coding DNA: TGTGCCAGCAGCGTTAGCACAGATACGCAGTATTTT.

J is TRBJ2-7 and V is TRBV30; D call uncertain. The length of the CDR3 is 13 residues. Germline loops: CDR1 GTSNPN, CDR2 SVGIG (reference sequence). The V and J ends lost 5 bases and 2 bases respectively, with 13 bases between them. CDR3 coding DNA: TGTGCCTGGCTTCCCCGGACGGCCTACGAGCAGTACTTC. Residues: CAWLPRTAYEQYF.

V is TRBV7-3 and J is TRBJ2-1, with 8 nucleotides matching TRBD2. The J segment lost 7 bases and the V segment lost 4 bases, leaving 9 bases of the junction unmatched. CDR1 and CDR2 from the germline V gene are SGHTA and FQGTGA. The CDR3 contains 15 residues. CDR3 region: CASSSLAGGWNEQFF. The CDR3 region has the DNA TGTGCCAGCAGCTCTCTTGCGGGAGGATGGAATGAGCAGTTCTTC. Complete variable domain (other parts from reference TRBV7-3 and TRBJ2-1): GAGVSQTPSNKVTEKGKYVELRCDPISGHTALYWYRQSLGQGPEFLIYFQGTGAADDSGLPNDRFFAVRPEGSVSTLKIQRTERGDSAVYLCASSSLAGGWNEQFFGPGTRLTVL.

This clonotype was seen a handful of times. The CDR3 region is CASSLGDPGRETQYF. Here the CDR3 DNA reads TGCGCCAGCAGCTTGGGAGACCCCGGAAGAGAGACCCAGTACTTC. The chain links TRBV5-1 to TRBJ2-5; the D is unclear. From germline, CDR1 is SGHRS and CDR2 YFSETQ. This CDR3 has 15 amino acids. The germline V and J ends were trimmed by 0 bases and 4 bases, with 13 bases remaining between them.

The chain recombines TRBV5-1 with TRBJ2-1; the D is unclear. This CDR3 is 15 amino acids long. CDR1 SGHRS and CDR2 YFSETQ come from the germline V gene. With 1 base removed from V and 5 bases from J, the gap between germline ends came to 13 bases. CDR3 residues: CASSLSQLTHNEQFF. The CDR3 nucleotides are TGCGCCAGCAGCTTGTCCCAGTTGACCCACAATGAGCAGTTCTTC. Combining the CDR3 with reference TRBV5-1 and TRBJ2-1 gives the whole variable domain KAGVTQTPRYLIKTRGQQVTLSCSPISGHRSVSWYQQTPGQGLQFLFEYFSETQRNKGNFPGRFSGRQFSNSRSEMNVSTLELGDSALYLCASSLSQLTHNEQFFGPGTRLTVL.

This clonotype has a count of ten or more. The chain is built from TRBV2 and TRBJ2-7, with 8 bases aligning to TRBD2. Germline loops: CDR1 SNHLY, CDR2 FYNNEI. Unmatched junction bases numbered 11, after V lost 8 bases and J lost 5 bases. The CDR3 has 14 amino acids. CDR3 sequence reads: CASASGGQGHEQYF. DNA of the CDR3: TGTGCCAGCGCCTCGGGGGGGCAGGGCCACGAGCAGTACTTC. Complete variable domain (other parts from reference TRBV2 and TRBJ2-7): EPEVTQTPSHQVTQMGQEVILRCVPISNHLYFYWYRQILGQKVEFLVSFYNNEISEKSEIFDDQFSVERPDGSNFTLKIRSTKLEDSAMYFCASASGGQGHEQYFGPGTRLTVT.